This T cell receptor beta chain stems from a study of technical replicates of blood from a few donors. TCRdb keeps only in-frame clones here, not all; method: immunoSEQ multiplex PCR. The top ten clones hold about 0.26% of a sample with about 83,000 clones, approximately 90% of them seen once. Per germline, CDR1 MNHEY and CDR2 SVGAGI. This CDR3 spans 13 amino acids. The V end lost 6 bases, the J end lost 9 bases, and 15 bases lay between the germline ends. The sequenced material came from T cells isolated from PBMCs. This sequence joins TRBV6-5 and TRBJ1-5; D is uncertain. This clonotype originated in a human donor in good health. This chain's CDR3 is CASRKEYLGPQHF. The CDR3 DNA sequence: TGTGCCAGCAGGAAGGAGTATCTGGGGCCCCAGCATTTT.